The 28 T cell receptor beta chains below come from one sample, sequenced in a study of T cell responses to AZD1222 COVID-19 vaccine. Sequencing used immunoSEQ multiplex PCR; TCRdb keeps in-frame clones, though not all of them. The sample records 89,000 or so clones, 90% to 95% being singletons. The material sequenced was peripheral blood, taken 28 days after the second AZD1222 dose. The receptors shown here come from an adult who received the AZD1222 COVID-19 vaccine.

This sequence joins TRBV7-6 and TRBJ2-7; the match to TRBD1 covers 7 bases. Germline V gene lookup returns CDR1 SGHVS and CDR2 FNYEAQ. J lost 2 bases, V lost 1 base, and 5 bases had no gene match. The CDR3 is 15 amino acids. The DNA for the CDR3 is TGTGCCAGCAGCTTAGGGGGGACAGTGACCTACGAGCAGTACTTC. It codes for CASSLGGTVTYEQYF.

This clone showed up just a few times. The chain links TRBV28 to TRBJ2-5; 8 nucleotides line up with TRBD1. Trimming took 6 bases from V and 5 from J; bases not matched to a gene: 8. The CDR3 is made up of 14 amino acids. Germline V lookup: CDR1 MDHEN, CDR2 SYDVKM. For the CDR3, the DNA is TGTGCCAGCAGCTCAGACAGGGGATGGGAGACCCAGTACTTC. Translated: CASSSDRGWETQYF. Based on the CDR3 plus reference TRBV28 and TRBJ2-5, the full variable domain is DVKVTQSSRYLVKRTGEKVFLECVQDMDHENMFWYRQDPGLGLRLIYFSYDVKMKEKGDIPEGYSVSREKKERFSLILESASTNQTSMYLCASSSDRGWETQYFGPGTRLLVL.

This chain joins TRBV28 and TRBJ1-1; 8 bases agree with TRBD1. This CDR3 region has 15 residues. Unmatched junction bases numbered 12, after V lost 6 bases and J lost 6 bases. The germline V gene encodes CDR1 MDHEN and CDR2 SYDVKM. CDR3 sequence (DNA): TGTGCCAGCAGGAGCAGGGGGCGCGGGGTATCTGAAGCTTTCTTT. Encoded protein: CASRSRGRGVSEAFF. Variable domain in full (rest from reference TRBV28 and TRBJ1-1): DVKVTQSSRYLVKRTGEKVFLECVQDMDHENMFWYRQDPGLGLRLIYFSYDVKMKEKGDIPEGYSVSREKKERFSLILESASTNQTSMYLCASRSRGRGVSEAFFGQGTRLTVV.

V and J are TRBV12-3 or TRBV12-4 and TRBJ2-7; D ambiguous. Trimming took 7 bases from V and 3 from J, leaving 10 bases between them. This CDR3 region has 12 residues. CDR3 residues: CASKGPDYEQYF. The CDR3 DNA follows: TGTGCCAGCAAGGGCCCGGACTACGAGCAGTACTTC.

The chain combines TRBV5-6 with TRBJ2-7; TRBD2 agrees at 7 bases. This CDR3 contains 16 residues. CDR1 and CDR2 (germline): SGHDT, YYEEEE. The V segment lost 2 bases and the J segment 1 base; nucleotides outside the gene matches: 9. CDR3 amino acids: CASSLFPAGVSYEQYF. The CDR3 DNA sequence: TGTGCCAGCAGCTTATTCCCTGCGGGAGTGTCCTACGAGCAGTACTTC.

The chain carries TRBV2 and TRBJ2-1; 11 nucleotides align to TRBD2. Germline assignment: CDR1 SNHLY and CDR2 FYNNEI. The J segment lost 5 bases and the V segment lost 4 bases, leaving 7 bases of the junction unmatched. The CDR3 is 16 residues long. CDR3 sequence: CASSALGTSGNNEQFF. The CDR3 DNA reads TGTGCCAGCAGTGCACTTGGGACTAGCGGAAACAATGAGCAGTTCTTC.

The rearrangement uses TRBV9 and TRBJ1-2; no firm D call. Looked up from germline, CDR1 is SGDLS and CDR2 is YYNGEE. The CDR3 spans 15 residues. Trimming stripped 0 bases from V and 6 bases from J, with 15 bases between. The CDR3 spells CASSVVREFLDGYTF. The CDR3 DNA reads TGTGCCAGCAGCGTAGTAAGGGAGTTCCTTGATGGCTACACCTTC.

CDR3 DNA: TGTGCCAGTAGTATTGGAGGGACCATCCAAGAGACCCAGTACTTC. The encoded protein is CASSIGGTIQETQYF. The V gene is TRBV19, the J gene TRBJ2-5; possibly TRBD2 for D (6 bases). Germline CDR1 is LNHDA and CDR2 is SQIVND (reference sequence). The V end was cut by 3 bases, the J end by 1 base, with 12 bases between. The CDR3 loop spans 15 amino acids.

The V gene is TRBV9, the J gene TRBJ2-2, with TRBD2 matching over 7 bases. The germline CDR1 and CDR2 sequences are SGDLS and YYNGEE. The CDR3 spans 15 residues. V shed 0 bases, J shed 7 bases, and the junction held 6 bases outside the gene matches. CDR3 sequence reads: CASSVVGGNVGELFF. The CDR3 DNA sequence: TGTGCCAGCAGCGTAGTCGGGGGGAATGTCGGGGAGCTGTTTTTT.

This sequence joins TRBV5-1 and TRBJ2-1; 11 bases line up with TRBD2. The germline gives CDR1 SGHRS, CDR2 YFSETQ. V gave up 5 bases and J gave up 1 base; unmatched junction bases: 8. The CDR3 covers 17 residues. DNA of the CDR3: TGCGCCAGCAGTCCCCAGCCTAGCGGGGGGTCCTACAATGAGCAGTTCTTC. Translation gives CASSPQPSGGSYNEQFF.

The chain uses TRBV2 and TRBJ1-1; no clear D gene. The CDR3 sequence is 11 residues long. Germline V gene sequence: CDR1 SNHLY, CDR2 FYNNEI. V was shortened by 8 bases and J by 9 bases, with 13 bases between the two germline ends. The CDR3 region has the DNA TGTGCCAGCCTTGCCGAAATGAAAGCTTTCTTT. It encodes CASLAEMKAFF.

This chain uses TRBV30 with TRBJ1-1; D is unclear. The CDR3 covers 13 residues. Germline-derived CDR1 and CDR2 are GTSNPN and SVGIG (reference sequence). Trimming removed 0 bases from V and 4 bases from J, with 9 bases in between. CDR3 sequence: CAWSVFAGTEAFF. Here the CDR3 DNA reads TGTGCCTGGAGTGTATTCGCAGGCACTGAAGCTTTCTTT.

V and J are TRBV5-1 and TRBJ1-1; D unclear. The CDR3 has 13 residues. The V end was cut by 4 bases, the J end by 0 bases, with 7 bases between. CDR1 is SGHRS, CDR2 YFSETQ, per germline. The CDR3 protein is CASSEGLNTEAFF. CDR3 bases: TGCGCCAGCAGCGAAGGATTGAACACTGAAGCTTTCTTT.

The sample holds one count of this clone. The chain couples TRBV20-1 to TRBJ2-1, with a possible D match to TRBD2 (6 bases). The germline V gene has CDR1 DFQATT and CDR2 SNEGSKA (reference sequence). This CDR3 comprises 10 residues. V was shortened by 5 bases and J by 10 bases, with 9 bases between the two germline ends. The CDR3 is CSAGDFEQFF. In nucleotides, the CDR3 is TGCAGTGCTGGGGACTTCGAGCAGTTCTTC.

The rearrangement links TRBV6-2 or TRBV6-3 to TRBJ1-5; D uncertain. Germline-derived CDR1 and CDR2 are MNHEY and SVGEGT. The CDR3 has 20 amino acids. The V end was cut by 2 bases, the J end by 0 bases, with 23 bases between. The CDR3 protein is CASSYPRPLPAVDSNQPQHF. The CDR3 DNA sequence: TGTGCCAGCAGTTACCCTCGACCCCTCCCAGCCGTGGATAGCAATCAGCCCCAGCATTTT.

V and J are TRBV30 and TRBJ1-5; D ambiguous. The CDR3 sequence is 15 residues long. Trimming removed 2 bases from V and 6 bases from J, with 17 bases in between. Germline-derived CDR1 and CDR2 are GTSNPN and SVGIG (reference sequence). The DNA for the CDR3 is TGTGCCTGGAGTACTGAGTGGTCGGGGAGTCAGCCCCAGCATTTT. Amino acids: CAWSTEWSGSQPQHF. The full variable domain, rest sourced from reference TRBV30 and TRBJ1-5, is SQTIHQWPATLVQPVGSPLSLECTVEGTSNPNLYWYRQAAGRGLQLLFYSVGIGQISSEVPQNLSASRPQDRQFILSSKKLLLSDSGFYLCAWSTEWSGSQPQHFGDGTRLSIL.

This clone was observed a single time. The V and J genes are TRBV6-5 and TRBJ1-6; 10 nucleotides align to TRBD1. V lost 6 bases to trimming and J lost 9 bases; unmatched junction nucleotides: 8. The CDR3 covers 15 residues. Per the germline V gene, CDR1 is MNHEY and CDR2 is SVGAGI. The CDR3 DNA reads TGTGCCAGCAGCCGGGGGACAGGGGTTGGTTCACCCCTCCACTTT. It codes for CASSRGTGVGSPLHF.

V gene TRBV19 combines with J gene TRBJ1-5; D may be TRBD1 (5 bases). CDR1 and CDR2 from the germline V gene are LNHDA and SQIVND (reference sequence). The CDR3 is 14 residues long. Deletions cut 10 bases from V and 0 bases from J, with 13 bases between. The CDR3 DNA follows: TGTGCCATCCGGGACTTCCTTAGCAATCAGCCCCAGCATTTT. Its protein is CAIRDFLSNQPQHF.

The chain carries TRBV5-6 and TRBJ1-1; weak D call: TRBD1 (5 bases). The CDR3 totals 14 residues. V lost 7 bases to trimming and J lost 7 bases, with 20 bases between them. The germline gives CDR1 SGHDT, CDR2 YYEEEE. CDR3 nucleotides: TGTGCCAGCGGCTCCCTTATTGCGGGGGTTGAAGCTTTCTTT. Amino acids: CASGSLIAGVEAFF.

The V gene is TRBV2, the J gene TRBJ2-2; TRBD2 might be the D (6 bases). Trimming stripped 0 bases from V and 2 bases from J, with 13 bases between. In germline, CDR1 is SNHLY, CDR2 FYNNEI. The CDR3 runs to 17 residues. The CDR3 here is CASSEASRGLNTGELFF. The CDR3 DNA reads TGTGCCAGCAGTGAAGCTAGTAGGGGACTTAACACCGGGGAGCTGTTTTTT.

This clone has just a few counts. CDR3 sequence reads: CASSLRAMNTEAFF. The CDR3 DNA reads TGTGCCAGCAGTCTCAGGGCGATGAACACTGAAGCTTTCTTT. This chain connects TRBV2 to TRBJ1-1; D possibly corresponds to TRBD1 (5 bases). V lost 5 bases and J lost 0, with 10 bases in between. This CDR3 contains 14 residues. Germline loops: CDR1 SNHLY, CDR2 FYNNEI.

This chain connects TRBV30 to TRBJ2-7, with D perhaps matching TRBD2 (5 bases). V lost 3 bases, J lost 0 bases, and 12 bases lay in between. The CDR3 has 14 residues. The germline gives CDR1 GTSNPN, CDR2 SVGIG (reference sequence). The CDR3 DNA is TGTGCCTGGAGAGCGGTGCGGGTCTCCTACGAGCAGTACTTC. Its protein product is CAWRAVRVSYEQYF.

CDR3 sequence reads: CASRPRQVEKLFF. CDR3 sequence (DNA): TGTGCCAGCAGACCCCGACAAGTTGAAAAACTGTTTTTT. The genes are TRBV2 and TRBJ1-4, with D hard to call. V lost 6 bases, J lost 7 bases, and 12 bases lay in between. Germline values: CDR1 SNHLY, CDR2 FYNNEI. There are 13 residues in the CDR3.

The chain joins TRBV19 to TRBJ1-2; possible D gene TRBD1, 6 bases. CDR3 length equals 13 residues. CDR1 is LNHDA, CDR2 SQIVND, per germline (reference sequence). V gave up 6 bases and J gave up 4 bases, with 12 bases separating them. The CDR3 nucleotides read TGTGCCAGTAGCCCTACAGGGATCTATGGCTACACCTTC. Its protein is CASSPTGIYGYTF.

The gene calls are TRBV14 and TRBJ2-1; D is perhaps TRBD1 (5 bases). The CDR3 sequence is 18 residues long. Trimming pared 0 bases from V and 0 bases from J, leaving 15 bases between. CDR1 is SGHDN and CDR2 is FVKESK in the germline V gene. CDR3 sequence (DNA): TGTGCCAGCAGCCAAGAGTTTGGGGCGGTAAGCTCCTACAATGAGCAGTTCTTC. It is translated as CASSQEFGAVSSYNEQFF.

CDR3 bases: TGTGCCAGCAGCTTAGGAACCTATAGCAATCAGCCCCAGCATTTT. Its protein is CASSLGTYSNQPQHF. V usage is TRBV11-2 and J usage is TRBJ1-5; no reliable D call. Germline CDR1 reads SGHAT; CDR2 reads FQNNGV. The CDR3 has 15 amino acids. The V and J ends lost 1 base and 0 bases respectively, with 7 bases between them.

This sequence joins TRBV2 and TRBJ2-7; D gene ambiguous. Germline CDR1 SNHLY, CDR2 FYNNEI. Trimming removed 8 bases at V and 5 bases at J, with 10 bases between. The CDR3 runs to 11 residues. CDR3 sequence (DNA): TGTGCCAGCTCTGGGTTCCACGAGCAGTACTTC. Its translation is CASSGFHEQYF.

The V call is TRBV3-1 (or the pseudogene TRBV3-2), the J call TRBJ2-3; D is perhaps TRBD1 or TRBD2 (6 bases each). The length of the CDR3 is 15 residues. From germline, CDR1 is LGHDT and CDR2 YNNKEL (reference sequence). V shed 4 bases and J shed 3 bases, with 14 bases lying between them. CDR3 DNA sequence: TGTGCCAGCAGCCGAAGGGGGGCTGAGACAGATACGCAGTATTTT. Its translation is CASSRRGAETDTQYF.